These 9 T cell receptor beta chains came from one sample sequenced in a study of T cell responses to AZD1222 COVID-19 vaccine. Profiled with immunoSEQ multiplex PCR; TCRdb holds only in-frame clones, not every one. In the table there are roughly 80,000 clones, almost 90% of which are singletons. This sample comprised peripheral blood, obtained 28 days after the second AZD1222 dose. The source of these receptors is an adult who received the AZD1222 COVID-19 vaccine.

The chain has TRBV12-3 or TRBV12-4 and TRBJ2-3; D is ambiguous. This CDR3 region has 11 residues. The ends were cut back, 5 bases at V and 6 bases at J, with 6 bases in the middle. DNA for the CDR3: TGTGCCAGCAGTCCTAAGGATACGCAGTATTTT. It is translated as CASSPKDTQYF.

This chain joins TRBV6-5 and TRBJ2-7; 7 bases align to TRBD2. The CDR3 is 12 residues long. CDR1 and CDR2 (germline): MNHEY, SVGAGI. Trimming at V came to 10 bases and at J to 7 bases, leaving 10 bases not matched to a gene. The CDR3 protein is CATVPGLREQYF. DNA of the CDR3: TGTGCCACCGTCCCGGGACTAAGGGAGCAGTACTTC.

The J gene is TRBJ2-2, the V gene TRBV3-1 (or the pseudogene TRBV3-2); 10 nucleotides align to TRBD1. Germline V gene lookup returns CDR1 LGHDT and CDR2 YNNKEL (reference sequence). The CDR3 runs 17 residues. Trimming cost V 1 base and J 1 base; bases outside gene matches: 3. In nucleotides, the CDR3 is TGTGCCAGCAGCCAAGTGGGACAGGGGAAGAACACCGGGGAGCTGTTTTTT. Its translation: CASSQVGQGKNTGELFF.

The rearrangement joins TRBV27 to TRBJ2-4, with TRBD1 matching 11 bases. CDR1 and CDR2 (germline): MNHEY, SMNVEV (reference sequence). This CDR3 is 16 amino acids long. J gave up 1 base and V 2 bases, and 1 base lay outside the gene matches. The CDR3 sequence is CASSLGTGGAKNIQYF. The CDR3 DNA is TGTGCCAGCAGTTTAGGGACAGGGGGTGCCAAAAACATTCAGTACTTC.

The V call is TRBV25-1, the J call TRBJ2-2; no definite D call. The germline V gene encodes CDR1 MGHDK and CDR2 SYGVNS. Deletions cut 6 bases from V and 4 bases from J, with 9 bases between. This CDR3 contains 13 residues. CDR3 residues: CASSPVTTGELFF. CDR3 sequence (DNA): TGTGCCAGCAGCCCCGTGACCACCGGGGAGCTGTTTTTT.

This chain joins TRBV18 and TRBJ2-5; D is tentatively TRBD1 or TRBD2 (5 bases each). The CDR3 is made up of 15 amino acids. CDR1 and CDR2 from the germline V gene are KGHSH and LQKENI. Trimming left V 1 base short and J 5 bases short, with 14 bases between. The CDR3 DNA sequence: TGTGCCAGCTCACCACTGCCAGGGTCGGGGGAGACCCAGTACTTC. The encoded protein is CASSPLPGSGETQYF.

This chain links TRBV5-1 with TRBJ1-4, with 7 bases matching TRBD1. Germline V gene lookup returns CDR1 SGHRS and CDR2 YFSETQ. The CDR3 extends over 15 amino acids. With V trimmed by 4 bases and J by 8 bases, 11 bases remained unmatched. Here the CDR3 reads CASSPGSTGAEKLFF. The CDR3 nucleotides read TGCGCCAGCAGCCCAGGATCTACAGGGGCCGAAAAACTGTTTTTT.

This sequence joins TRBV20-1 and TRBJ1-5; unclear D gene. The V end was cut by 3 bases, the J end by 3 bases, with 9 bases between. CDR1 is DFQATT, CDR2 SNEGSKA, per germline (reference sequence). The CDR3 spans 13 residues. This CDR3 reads CSASLGINQPQHF. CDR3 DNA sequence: TGCAGTGCTAGTTTGGGGATCAATCAGCCCCAGCATTTT.

The CDR3 DNA sequence: TGTGCCAGCAGGGGGTGGGGCCACAATGAGCAGTTCTTC. Its protein is CASRGWGHNEQFF. This rearrangement joins TRBV12-3 or TRBV12-4 to TRBJ2-1, with a tentative D call TRBD1 (5 bases). The ends were cut back, 6 bases at V and 5 bases at J, with 11 bases in the middle. The CDR3 is 13 amino acids.